This T cell receptor (beta chain) was sequenced in a study of identifying expanded T cells in peripheral blood. During the collection period, no donor immune events like infections were recorded. The CDR3 sequence is 18 residues long. The V end lost 5 bases, the J end lost 8 bases, and 28 bases lay between the germline ends. The V gene's germline CDR1 is MDHEN and CDR2 SYDVKM. A note on this clone: Its antigen is undetermined.

General study points: About 1.2 clones differed between technical replicates, versus approximately 16 and 20 over time. Two-week clone count variance significantly increased as total template count grew.

Using immunoSEQ multiplex PCR, the repertoire was profiled, and TCRdb retains in-frame clones only, with some absent. The table has around 91,000 clones, 88% seen once; the top ten hold approximately 4%. The chain joins TRBV28 to TRBJ2-1; D possibly matches TRBD1 or TRBD2 (5 bases each). The TCR originated in a person aged 18 to 75 in good health. Sequencing was performed on blood. CDR3 nucleotide sequence: TGTGCCAGCAGTATTTTCTTCCGGGACGGACGCCGACGCGATGAGCAGTTCTTC. This encodes CASSIFFRDGRRRDEQFF.